The 16 T cell receptor beta chains in this list originate from one sample, sequenced in a study of T cells in Graves' hyperthyroidism and ophthalmopathy. TCR beta CDR3 region amplification was performed from RNA transcripts. The HTBI primer set served for first-round RT-PCR of the TCR CDR3. TCRdb re-derived calls from the multiplex PCR reads in MiXCR, one entry per CDR3 protein. The sample shows about 400,000 distinct CDR3 sequences, about 16% of them seen only once. The specimen was blood. Source of these receptors: a woman aged 25-40 years with Graves' hyperthyroidism.

This clonotype was detected a few times. The rearrangement joins TRBV20-1 to TRBJ2-4; TRBD2 agrees at 12 bases. Germline loops: CDR1 DFQATT, CDR2 SNEGSKA (reference sequence). The V gene end was trimmed by 2 bases and the J gene end by 4 bases; junction bases not matched to a gene: 9. This CDR3 has 17 amino acids. CDR3 protein: CSARSWTSGNSKNIQYF. CDR3 nucleotide sequence: TGCAGTGCTAGATCCTGGACTAGCGGGAATTCAAAAAACATTCAGTACTTC.

This clonotype was recorded many times. This chain joins TRBV5-1 and TRBJ2-5, with D hard to call. This CDR3 contains 15 residues. Germline lookup yields CDR1 SGHRS and CDR2 YFSETQ. V was trimmed by 3 bases and J by 1 base, leaving 13 bases between them. This CDR3 is CASSSGWDFQETQYF. The CDR3 DNA sequence: TGCGCCAGCAGCTCGGGCTGGGATTTCCAAGAGACCCAGTACTTC.

This clonotype was counted only a few times. V and J are TRBV12-3 or TRBV12-4 and TRBJ2-5; 8 bases map to TRBD1. V shed 6 bases, J shed 5 bases, and the junction held 14 bases outside the gene matches. This CDR3 contains 16 residues. CDR3 in amino acids: CASRVSGQGAGETQYF. Here the CDR3 DNA reads TGTGCCAGCAGAGTGTCGGGGCAGGGGGCCGGGGAGACCCAGTACTTC.

The CDR3 DNA sequence: TGTGCCAGCTCCAGGGACAGCACGCAGTATTTT. This encodes CASSRDSTQYF. The chain recombines TRBV11-2 with TRBJ2-3; TRBD1 matches at 7 bases. The CDR3 runs 11 residues. Germline CDR1 reads SGHAT; CDR2 reads FQNNGV. The ends lost 8 bases at V and 9 bases at J; junction bases unmatched: 5.

This clonotype showed up just a few times. The genes are TRBV24-1 and TRBJ2-5, with 7 bases that match TRBD2. CDR1 is KGHDR, CDR2 SFDVKD, per germline. J was trimmed by 5 bases and V by 2 bases; bases with no gene match: 4. The CDR3 spans 14 residues. The CDR3 reads CATSDSWGGETQYF. The CDR3 coding sequence is TGTGCCACCAGTGATTCCTGGGGAGGGGAGACCCAGTACTTC.

In this sample, this clonotype turned up a few times. This chain joins TRBV9 and TRBJ1-1, with TRBD1 matching 7 bases. Germline V CDR1 and CDR2: SGDLS, YYNGEE. Trimming cost V 3 bases and J 0 bases; bases outside gene matches: 5. The CDR3 sequence is 15 residues long. The CDR3 DNA reads as TGTGCCAGCAGCGCCCGACAGGGCTTGAACACTGAAGCTTTCTTT. Residues: CASSARQGLNTEAFF.

This clonotype was observed a few times. The chain couples TRBV4-2 to TRBJ1-5, with a weak D call TRBD1 (6 bases). The V end was cut by 2 bases, the J end by 3 bases, with 11 bases between. The germline V gene has CDR1 LGHNA and CDR2 YNFKEQ. The CDR3 contains 15 residues. The CDR3 DNA is TGTGCCAGCAGCCAATCCGGACAGCTCAATCAGCCCCAGCATTTT. Its translation is CASSQSGQLNQPQHF.

This clonotype was detected ten times or more. The chain recombines TRBV7-9 with TRBJ1-1, with 10 bases lining up with TRBD1. The length of the CDR3 is 16 residues. V gave up 5 bases and J gave up 7 bases; unmatched junction bases: 13. CDR1 and CDR2 (germline): SEHNR, FQNEAQ (reference sequence). In DNA form, the CDR3 reads TGTGCCAGCAGCCCAAGACAGGGGGCGGCGGCCTATGAAGCTTTCTTT. Translation: CASSPRQGAAAYEAFF.

This clonotype has ten or more counts. The rearrangement links TRBV18 to TRBJ1-2; weak D call: TRBD1 (5 bases). CDR1 is KGHSH, CDR2 LQKENI, per germline. The CDR3 sequence is 14 residues long. V lost 5 bases and J lost 7, with 17 bases in between. The chain's CDR3 is CASSGGVIYVGYTF. CDR3 bases: TGTGCCAGCTCAGGAGGGGTGATCTATGTTGGCTACACCTTC.

This chain uses TRBV28 with TRBJ1-1; 8 positions agree with TRBD1. CDR1 and CDR2 (germline): MDHEN, SYDVKM. Trimming removed 5 bases from V and 4 bases from J; junction bases left unmatched: 9. CDR3 length: 15 amino acids. The CDR3 DNA follows: TGTGCCAGCAGTATGCACAGGGGGTCGGGCACTGAAGCTTTCTTT. Amino acid sequence: CASSMHRGSGTEAFF.

This clonotype was detected many times. V and J are TRBV7-2 and TRBJ2-7, with 12 nucleotides matching TRBD2. The CDR3 totals 19 residues. The germline gives CDR1 SGHTA, CDR2 FQGNSA. Trimming removed 2 bases from V and 0 bases from J; junction bases left unmatched: 11. The CDR3 coding sequence is TGTGCCAGCAGCTTAACTTCTAGCGGGGGGGGACGAAGCTCCTACGAGCAGTACTTC. The encoded protein is CASSLTSSGGGRSSYEQYF.

This clonotype has a count of ten or more. The chain is built from TRBV3-1 and TRBJ2-4; D uncertain. The CDR3 is made up of 15 amino acids. V was pared by 4 bases and J by 0 bases, with 10 bases between. The germline gives CDR1 LGHDT, CDR2 YNNKEL (reference sequence). The CDR3 sequence: CASSPLGLAKNIQYF. CDR3 coding DNA: TGTGCCAGCAGCCCCTTAGGGCTAGCCAAAAACATTCAGTACTTC.

At least ten counts were recorded for this clonotype. The chain combines TRBV2 with TRBJ1-1; D possibly corresponds to TRBD1 (5 bases). The germline V gene has CDR1 SNHLY and CDR2 FYNNEI. Trimming cost V 3 bases and J 4 bases, with 9 bases left between them. This CDR3 has 13 residues. Here the CDR3 reads CASSDTGGTEAFF. The CDR3 DNA reads TGTGCCAGCAGTGATACCGGGGGCACTGAAGCTTTCTTT.

This clonotype was seen repeatedly, ten times or more. The V call is TRBV20-1, the J call TRBJ2-7; possibly TRBD1 for D (6 bases). Trimming stripped 5 bases from V and 7 bases from J, with 12 bases between. Looked up from germline, CDR1 is DFQATT and CDR2 is SNEGSKA (reference sequence). The CDR3 is 11 amino acids. This chain's CDR3 is CSAFGQLEQYF. The CDR3 DNA follows: TGCAGTGCTTTTGGACAGTTAGAGCAGTACTTC.

This clonotype has more than one count but fewer than ten. The rearrangement links TRBV24-1 to TRBJ2-7, with unresolved D. CDR1 KGHDR and CDR2 SFDVKD come from the germline V gene. CDR3 length equals 13 residues. Trimming removed 0 bases at V and 6 bases at J, with 8 bases between. The CDR3 is CATSDLSGVEQYF. The CDR3, as DNA: TGTGCCACCAGTGATTTGTCCGGAGTCGAGCAGTACTTC.

This clonotype was counted at least ten times. V usage is TRBV7-3 and J usage is TRBJ2-3; 8 bases match TRBD2. There are 17 residues in the CDR3. Germline V gene lookup returns CDR1 SGHTA and CDR2 FQGTGA. The V segment lost 2 bases and the J segment 4 bases; nucleotides outside the gene matches: 11. As DNA, the CDR3 is TGTGCCAGCAGCTTACGAAGCGGGAGCACCCGACCAGATACGCAGTATTTT. It specifies CASSLRSGSTRPDTQYF.